This record covers a single T cell receptor (beta chain). The data stem from a study of blood T cell repertoires in COVID-19. TCRdb's copy holds only in-frame clones and misses some; the assay was immunoSEQ multiplex PCR. The table shows about 280,000 clones, with around nine tenths occurring only once. Per germline, CDR1 SGHKS and CDR2 YYEKEE (reference sequence). The V end was cut by 2 bases, the J end by 0 bases, with 9 bases between. CDR3 length: 15 amino acids. V usage is TRBV5-5 and J usage is TRBJ1-5; D not resolved. The sequenced sample consisted of peripheral blood. This clonotype was sampled from a woman aged 25 to 45 with COVID-19, enrolled during active disease. CDR3 sequence: CASSLLQTSNQPQHF. CDR3 sequence (DNA): TGTGCCAGCAGCTTATTACAGACTAGCAATCAGCCCCAGCATTTT.